The TCR beta chain under discussion was sequenced for a study of blood T cell repertoires in COVID-19. The CDR3 has 16 amino acids. Per the germline V gene, CDR1 is SEHNR and CDR2 is FQNEAQ (reference sequence). V lost 5 bases, J lost 0 bases, and 14 bases lay in between. This clone was seen once. Repertoires were generated with immunoSEQ multiplex PCR, while TCRdb's copy carries only in-frame clones and drops some. The table includes around 93,000 clones, around 90% detected once. V is TRBV7-9 and J is TRBJ1-3; D not certain. This TCR came from an elderly man with acute or convalescent COVID-19. The specimen was peripheral blood. This CDR3 is CASSPVVGSSGNTIYF. The CDR3, as DNA: TGTGCCAGCAGCCCCGTCGTGGGGAGCTCTGGAAACACCATATATTTT.